Each of the 13 T cell receptor beta chains below was sequenced from the same sample in a study of T cell clonality in common variable immunodeficiency. General study points: Common variable immunodeficiency TCR beta sequences reportedly had fewer deletions and N-nucleotide insertions.

This table comes from immunoSEQ multiplex PCR, and its TCRdb copy is limited to in-frame clones, with some not included. Singletons are absent from the sample, which has about 7,100 clones. No cognate antigen is known for these TCRs. The specimen sequenced was peripheral blood mononuclear cells. The receptors shown here come from a human donor with common variable immunodeficiency.

This clone came up a few times. Read sequence stops 3 residues before the CDR3 end, and the germline J gene provides the missing end. The chain uses TRBV6-2 or TRBV6-3 and TRBJ1-1, with D hard to call. The V end lost 6 bases, the J end lost 4 bases, and 12 bases lay between the germline ends. The CDR3 is 13 amino acids. Germline CDR1 MNHEY, CDR2 SVGEGT. The DNA read from the CDR3 is TGTGCCAGCAGAGCGAGAGGTACCACTGAA. This gives the protein CASRARGTTE. In full, the CDR3 is CASRARGTTEAFF.

This clone was observed a handful of times. The missing CDR3 end, 3 residues past where the read stops, is filled in from the germline J gene. This chain connects TRBV6-2 or TRBV6-3 to TRBJ2-1; 10 nucleotides agree with TRBD1. The germline gives CDR1 MNHEY, CDR2 SVGEGT. The CDR3 spans 16 residues. After removal of 0 bases from V and 6 bases from J, the junction contained 5 bases not matched to a gene. The covered CDR3 bases are TGTGCCAGCAGTTACTCGAGAGACAGGGGGCTCAATGAG. Amino acids: CASSYSRDRGLNE. The entire CDR3 sequence reads CASSYSRDRGLNEQFF.

In the case of this clone: The observed sequence ends 3 residues before the CDR3 terminus, with the missing tail filled in from the germline J gene. The chain combines TRBV7-2 with TRBJ2-1; D uncertain. Trimming removed 0 bases from V and 0 bases from J, with 9 bases in between. Germline V gives CDR1 SGHTA, CDR2 FQGNSA. The CDR3 has 16 residues. The part of the CDR3 DNA that was read is TGTGCCAGCAGCTTAGCCTCCCCAGTCTCCTACAATGAG. This gives the protein CASSLASPVSYNE. The entire CDR3 protein reads CASSLASPVSYNEQFF.

This clone was seen more than once but under ten times. The read gets to within 3 residues of the CDR3 end, and the germline J gene fills in the rest. The chain links TRBV19 to TRBJ2-2; D is undetermined. The CDR3 runs 15 residues. Germline V gene lookup returns CDR1 LNHDA and CDR2 SQIVND (reference sequence). V lost 5 bases to trimming and J lost 0 bases, with 10 bases between them. CDR3 DNA (partial): TGTGCCAGTAGTTTGCAGAGCGCGAACACCGGGGAG. It translates to CASSLQSANTGE. The complete CDR3 protein is CASSLQSANTGELFF.

This CDR3 reads CASSETGPEAFF. The covered CDR3 bases are TGTGCCAGCAGCGAGACAGGACCTGAA. The V call is TRBV2, the J call TRBJ1-1, with D possibly matching TRBD1 (6 bases). The read is 3 residues too short to cover the CDR3 end, so that end is filled in from the germline J gene. The CDR3 runs 12 residues. Germline lookup yields CDR1 SNHLY and CDR2 FYNNEI. The V gene lost 6 bases and the J gene lost 6 bases, with 11 bases spanning the gap. Together with reference TRBV2 and TRBJ1-1, the CDR3 gives the full variable domain: EPEVTQTPSHQVTQMGQEVILRCVPISNHLYFYWYRQILGQKVEFLVSFYNNEISEKSEIFDDQFSVERPDGSNFTLKIRSTKLEDSAMYFCASSETGPEAFFGQGTRLTVV.

This clone was counted between two and nine times. The read is 3 residues too short to cover the CDR3 end, so that end is filled in from the germline J gene. The genes are TRBV19 and TRBJ2-5; 7 bases fit TRBD1. Trimming at V came to 6 bases and at J to 4 bases, leaving 11 bases not matched to a gene. CDR1 is LNHDA, CDR2 SQIVND, per germline (reference sequence). The CDR3 has 15 residues. The chain's CDR3 is CASSLMARQGETQYF. The sequenced CDR3 bases are TGTGCCAGTAGCCTAATGGCGCGACAGGGAGAGACC.

This clone was seen only a few times. The part of the CDR3 DNA that was read is TGTGCCAGCGGCGGGACAGGGAGGAACGAG. This sequence encodes CASGGTGRNE. The CDR3 as a whole reads CASGGTGRNEQYF. The chain has TRBV7-2 and TRBJ2-7, with 9 bases aligning to TRBD1. Sequencing ends 3 residues short of the CDR3 end; the germline J gene provides the rest. Germline V gene sequence: CDR1 SGHTA, CDR2 FQGNSA. The ends lost 8 bases at V and 5 bases at J; junction bases unmatched: 7. The CDR3 is 13 amino acids.

A few counts support this clone. The read is 3 residues too short to cover the CDR3 end, so that end is filled in from the germline J gene. This rearrangement joins TRBV18 to TRBJ2-2; 8 bases line up with TRBD2. The CDR3 length is 16 residues. Germline V gives CDR1 KGHSH, CDR2 LQKENI. Trimming at V came to 2 bases and at J to 3 bases, leaving 5 bases not matched to a gene. This CDR3 is CASSPTSGRYTGELFF. CDR3 DNA (partial): TGTGCCAGCTCACCAACAAGCGGGAGATACACCGGGGAG.

This clone was observed a handful of times. The read terminates 3 residues before the CDR3 end, so the remaining end is supplied by the germline J gene. The gene calls are TRBV19 and TRBJ2-1, with 8 bases aligning to TRBD2. CDR1 and CDR2 (germline): LNHDA, SQIVND (reference sequence). J gave up 4 bases and V 6 bases, and 8 bases lay outside the gene matches. The CDR3 loop spans 15 amino acids. Incomplete CDR3 DNA: TGTGCCAGTAGAATCGGGACTAGGGATTACAATGAG. Protein sequence: CASRIGTRDYNE. The CDR3 in its entirety is CASRIGTRDYNEQFF.

As to this clone: The missing CDR3 end, 3 residues past where the read stops, is filled in from the germline J gene. The gene calls are TRBV6-2 or TRBV6-3 and TRBJ2-1; 7 bases agree with TRBD1. CDR1 and CDR2 from the germline V gene are MNHEY and SVGEGT. The CDR3 consists of 14 residues. V lost 7 bases to trimming and J lost 2 bases; unmatched junction nucleotides: 5. CDR3 DNA (partial): TGTGCCAGCAAGATAGGACAGGCCTACAATGAG. As protein: CASKIGQAYNE. The whole CDR3 is CASKIGQAYNEQFF.

Concerning this clone itself: The sequence runs out 3 residues before the end of the CDR3; the remainder is reconstructed from the germline J gene. The chain links TRBV6-1 to TRBJ1-6; D is perhaps TRBD1 (5 bases). The CDR3 has 14 amino acids. In germline, CDR1 is MNHNS, CDR2 SASEGT. Trimming cost V 2 bases and J 10 bases, with 12 bases left between them. CDR3 DNA, as far as it was read: TGTGCCAGCAGTGAATCGGGGGAGACATCACCC. Protein product: CASSESGETSP. The CDR3 reads in full as CASSESGETSPLHF.

This clone has more than one count but fewer than ten. The DNA ends 3 residues before the CDR3 does, and the rest of the CDR3 is filled in from the germline J gene. V is TRBV6-1 and J is TRBJ2-5; maybe TRBD2 (6 bases). Between the trimmed V and J ends, which lost 2 bases and 4 bases, there was a span of 23 bases. The CDR3 consists of 18 residues. Per the germline V gene, CDR1 is MNHNS and CDR2 is SASEGT. The CDR3 loop reads CASSEIWAGLALRETQYF. Incomplete CDR3 DNA: TGTGCCAGCAGTGAAATTTGGGCAGGGCTAGCGTTGAGAGAGACC.

This clone was seen a handful of times. The CDR3 is cut off 3 residues early in the read; its end comes from the germline J gene. This chain joins TRBV7-9 and TRBJ2-7, with 12 nucleotides matching TRBD2. CDR1 and CDR2 from the germline V gene are SEHNR and FQNEAQ (reference sequence). Trimming at V came to 4 bases and at J to 5 bases, leaving 6 bases not matched to a gene. The CDR3 is 15 residues long. The covered CDR3 bases are TGTGCCAGCAGCTCGACTAGCGGGAGTGCCGACGAG. Encoded protein: CASSSTSGSADE. The full CDR3 protein reads CASSSTSGSADEQYF.